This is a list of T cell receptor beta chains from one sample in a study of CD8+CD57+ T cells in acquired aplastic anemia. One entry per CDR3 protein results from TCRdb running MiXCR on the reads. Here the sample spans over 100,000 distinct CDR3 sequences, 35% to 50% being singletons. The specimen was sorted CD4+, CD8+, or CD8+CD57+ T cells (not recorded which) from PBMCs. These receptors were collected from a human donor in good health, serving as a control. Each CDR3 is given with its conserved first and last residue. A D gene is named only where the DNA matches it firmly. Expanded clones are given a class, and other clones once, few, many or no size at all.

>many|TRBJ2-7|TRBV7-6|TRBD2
TGTGCCAGCAGCGCGGGACTAGGGCGCGAGCAGTACTTC
CASSAGLGREQYF
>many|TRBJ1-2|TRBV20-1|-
TGCAGTGCTAGAGATCCCATGAGCCCCAACTATGGCTACACCTTC
CSARDPMSPNYGYTF
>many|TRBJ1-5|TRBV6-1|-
TGTGCCGCTAACGGCGGCAATCAGCCCCAGCATTTT
CAANGGNQPQHF
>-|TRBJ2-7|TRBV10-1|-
TGCGCCAGCATGACGGACAGCCCGACCTACGAGCAGTACTTC
CASMTDSPTYEQYF
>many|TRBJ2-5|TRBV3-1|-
TGTGCCAGCAGCCAAGGGACAGCGTACCAAGAGACCCAGTACTTC
CASSQGTAYQETQYF
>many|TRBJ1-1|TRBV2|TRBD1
TGTGCCAGCAGACGAAACAGGGGGAACACTGAAGCTTTCTTT
CASRRNRGNTEAFF
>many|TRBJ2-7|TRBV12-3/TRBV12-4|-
TGTGCCAGCAGTTTCGGCAGGGGAAGGAACGAGCAGTACTTC
CASSFGRGRNEQYF
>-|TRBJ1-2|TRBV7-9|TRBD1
TGTGCCAGCAGCTCCGGGAACACAGGGGACTATGGCTACACCTTC
CASSSGNTGDYGYTF
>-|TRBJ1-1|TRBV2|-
TGTGCCAGCAGTGATAGACATTTTAACACTGAAGCTTTCTTT
CASSDRHFNTEAFF
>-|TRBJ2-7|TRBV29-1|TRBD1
TGCAGCGTCGGGGACAGGGCCGAGCAGTACTTC
CSVGDRAEQYF
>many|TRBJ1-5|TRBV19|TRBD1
TGTGCCAGTACCGAAGGAGGGGGCCATCAGCCCCAGCATTTT
CASTEGGGHQPQHF
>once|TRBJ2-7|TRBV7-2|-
TGTGCCAGCAGCTTAGGCGGCCTTGGGACCTACGAGCAGTACTTC
CASSLGGLGTYEQYF
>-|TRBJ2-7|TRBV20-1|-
TGCAGTGCTAACCGGGACCTATCCTACGAGCAGTACTTC
CSANRDLSYEQYF
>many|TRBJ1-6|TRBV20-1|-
TGCAGTGCTAGAGATCGTCGGAAGGGAAGTTCACCCCTCCACTTT
CSARDRRKGSSPLHF
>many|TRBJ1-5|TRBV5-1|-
TGCGCCAGCAGTCCGGGTGGGGGAGGGAATCAGCCCCAGCATTTT
CASSPGGGGNQPQHF
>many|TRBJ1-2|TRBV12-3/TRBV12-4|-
TGTGCCAGCAGTACAACCAATAACTATGGCTACACCTTC
CASSTTNNYGYTF
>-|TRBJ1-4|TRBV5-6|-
TGTGCCAGCAGCCACGGTGGGGGGATGTCTAATGAAAAACTGTTTTTT
CASSHGGGMSNEKLFF
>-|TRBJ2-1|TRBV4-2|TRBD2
TGTGCCAGCAGCCAAGGACTAGCGGGAGGGTCCTACAATGAGCGGTTCTTC
CASSQGLAGGSYNERFF
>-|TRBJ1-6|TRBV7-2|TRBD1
TGTGCCAGCGGACAGGGGGGCGGTTCACCCCTCCACTTT
CASGQGGGSPLHF
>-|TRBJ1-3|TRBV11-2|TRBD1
TGTGCCAGCAGCTTAGTAGGGGGCGCCGGAAACACCATATATTTT
CASSLVGGAGNTIYF
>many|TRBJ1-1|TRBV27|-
TGTGCCAGCAGTTTATGGCCGCTGAACACTGAAGCTTTCTTT
CASSLWPLNTEAFF
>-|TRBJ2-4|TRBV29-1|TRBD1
TGCAGCGTTGAGGGGACAGGGCTGCAAAACATTCAGTACTTC
CSVEGTGLQNIQYF
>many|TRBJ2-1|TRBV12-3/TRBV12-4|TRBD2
TGTGCCAGCAGTTTTTCTACTAGCGGGGACAATGAGCAGTTCTTC
CASSFSTSGDNEQFF
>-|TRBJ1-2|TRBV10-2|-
TGCGCCAGCAGTGATGGGGGGTTTGGCTACACCTTC
CASSDGGFGYTF
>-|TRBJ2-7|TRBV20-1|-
TGCAGTGCTGTGGGGGGAAGGGATTGGTCCGAGCAGTACTTC
CSAVGGRDWSEQYF
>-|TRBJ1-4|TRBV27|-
TGTGCCAGCAGTTTATCGTCGGGGGGCTGGGGGTTAGGAGGAAAACTGTTTTTT
CASSLSSGGWGLGGKLFF